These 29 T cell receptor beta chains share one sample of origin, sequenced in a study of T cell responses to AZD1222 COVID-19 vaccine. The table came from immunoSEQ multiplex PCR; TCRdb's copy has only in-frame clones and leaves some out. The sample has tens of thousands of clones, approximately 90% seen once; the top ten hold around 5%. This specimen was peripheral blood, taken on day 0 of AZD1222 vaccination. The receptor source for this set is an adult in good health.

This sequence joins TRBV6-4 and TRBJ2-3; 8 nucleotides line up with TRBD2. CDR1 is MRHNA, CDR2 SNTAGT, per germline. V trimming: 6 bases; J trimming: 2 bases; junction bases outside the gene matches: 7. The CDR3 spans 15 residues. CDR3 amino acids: CASSQGLEYTDTQYF. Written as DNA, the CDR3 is TGTGCCAGCAGCCAGGGACTAGAATACACAGATACGCAGTATTTT.

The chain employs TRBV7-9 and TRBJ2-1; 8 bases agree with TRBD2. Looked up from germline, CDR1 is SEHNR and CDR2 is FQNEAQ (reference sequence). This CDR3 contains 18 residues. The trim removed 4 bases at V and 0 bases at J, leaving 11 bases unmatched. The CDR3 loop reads CASSSGLAGKSSYNEQFF. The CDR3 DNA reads TGTGCCAGCAGCTCAGGTCTAGCGGGTAAGAGCTCCTACAATGAGCAGTTCTTC.

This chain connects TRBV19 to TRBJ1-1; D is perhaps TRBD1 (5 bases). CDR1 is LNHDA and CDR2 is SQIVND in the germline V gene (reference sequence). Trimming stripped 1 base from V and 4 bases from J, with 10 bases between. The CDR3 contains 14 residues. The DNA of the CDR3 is TGTGCCAGTAGTATAGGGGGCCGGAGCACTGAAGCTTTCTTT. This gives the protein CASSIGGRSTEAFF.

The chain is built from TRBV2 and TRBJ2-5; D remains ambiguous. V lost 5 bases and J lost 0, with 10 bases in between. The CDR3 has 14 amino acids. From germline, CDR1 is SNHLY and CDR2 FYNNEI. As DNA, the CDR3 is TGTGCCAGCAGTTCGTCCCGTAACCAAGAGACCCAGTACTTC. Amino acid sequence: CASSSSRNQETQYF.

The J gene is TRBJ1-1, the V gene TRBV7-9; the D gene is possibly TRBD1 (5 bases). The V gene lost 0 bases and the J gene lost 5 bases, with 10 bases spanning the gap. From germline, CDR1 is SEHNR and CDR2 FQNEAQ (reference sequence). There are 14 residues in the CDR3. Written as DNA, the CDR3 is TGTGCCAGCAGCTTAGCAAGTACAGGAACTGAAGCTTTCTTT. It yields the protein CASSLASTGTEAFF.

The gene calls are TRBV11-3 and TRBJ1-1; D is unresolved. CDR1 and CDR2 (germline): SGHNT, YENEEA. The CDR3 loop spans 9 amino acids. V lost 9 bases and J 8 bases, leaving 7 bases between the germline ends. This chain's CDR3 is CARLKEAFF. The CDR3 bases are TGTGCCAGACTAAAAGAAGCTTTCTTT.

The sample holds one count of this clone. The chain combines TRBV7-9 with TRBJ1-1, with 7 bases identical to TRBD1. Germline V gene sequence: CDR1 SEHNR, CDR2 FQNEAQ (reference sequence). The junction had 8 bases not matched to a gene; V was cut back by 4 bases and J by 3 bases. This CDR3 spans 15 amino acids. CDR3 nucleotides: TGTGCCAGCAGCTCAAATACAGGGGTGCACACTGAAGCTTTCTTT. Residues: CASSSNTGVHTEAFF.

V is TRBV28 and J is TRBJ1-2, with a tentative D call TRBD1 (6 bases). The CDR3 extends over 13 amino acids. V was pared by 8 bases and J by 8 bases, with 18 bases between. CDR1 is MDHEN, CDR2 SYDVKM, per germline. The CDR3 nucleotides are TGTGCCAGCCGAAAAGGGGGACCCGGCGGCTACACCTTC. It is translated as CASRKGGPGGYTF.

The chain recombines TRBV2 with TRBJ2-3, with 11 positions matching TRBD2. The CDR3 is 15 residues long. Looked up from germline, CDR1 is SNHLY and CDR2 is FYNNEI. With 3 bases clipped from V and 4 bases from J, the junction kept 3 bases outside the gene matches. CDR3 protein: CASSEGSGGADTQYF. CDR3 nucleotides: TGTGCCAGCAGTGAGGGTAGCGGGGGGGCAGATACGCAGTATTTT.

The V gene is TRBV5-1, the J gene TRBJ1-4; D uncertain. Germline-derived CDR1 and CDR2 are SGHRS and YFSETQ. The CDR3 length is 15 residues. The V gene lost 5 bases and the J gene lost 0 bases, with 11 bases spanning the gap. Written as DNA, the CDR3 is TGCGCCAGCAGGGATGGAGGAGCAACTAATGAAAAACTGTTTTTT. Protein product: CASRDGGATNEKLFF.

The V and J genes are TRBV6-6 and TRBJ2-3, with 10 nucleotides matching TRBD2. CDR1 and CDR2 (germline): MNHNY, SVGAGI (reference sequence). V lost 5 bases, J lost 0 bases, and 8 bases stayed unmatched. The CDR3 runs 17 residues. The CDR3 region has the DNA TGTGCCAGCAGTCTAAGCGGGGGGGTTGCCAGCACAGATACGCAGTATTTT. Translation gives CASSLSGGVASTDTQYF.

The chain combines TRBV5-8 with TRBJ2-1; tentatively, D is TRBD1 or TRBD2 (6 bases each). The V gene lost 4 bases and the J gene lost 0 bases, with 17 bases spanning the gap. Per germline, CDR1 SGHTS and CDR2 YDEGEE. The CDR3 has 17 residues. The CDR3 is CASSPRRGRGSYNEQFF. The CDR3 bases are TGTGCCAGCAGCCCACGTCGGGGGCGTGGCTCCTACAATGAGCAGTTCTTC. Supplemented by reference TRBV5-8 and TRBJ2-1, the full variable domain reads EAGVTQSPTHLIKTRGQQATLRCSPISGHTSVYWYQQALGLGLQFLLWYDEGEERNRGNFPPRFSGRQFPNYSSELNVNALELEDSALYLCASSPRRGRGSYNEQFFGPGTRLTVL.

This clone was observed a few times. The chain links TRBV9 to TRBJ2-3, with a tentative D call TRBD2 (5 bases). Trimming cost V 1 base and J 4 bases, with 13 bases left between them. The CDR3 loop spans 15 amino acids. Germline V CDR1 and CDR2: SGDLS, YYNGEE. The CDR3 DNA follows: TGTGCCAGCAGCGTATCTGAGGGAGCATCAGATACGCAGTATTTT. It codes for CASSVSEGASDTQYF.

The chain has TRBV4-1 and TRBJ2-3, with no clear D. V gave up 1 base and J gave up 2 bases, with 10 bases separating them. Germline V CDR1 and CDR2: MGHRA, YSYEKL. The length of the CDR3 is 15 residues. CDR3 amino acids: CASSQAGQHTDTQYF. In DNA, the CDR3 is TGCGCCAGCAGCCAAGCAGGCCAGCACACAGATACGCAGTATTTT.

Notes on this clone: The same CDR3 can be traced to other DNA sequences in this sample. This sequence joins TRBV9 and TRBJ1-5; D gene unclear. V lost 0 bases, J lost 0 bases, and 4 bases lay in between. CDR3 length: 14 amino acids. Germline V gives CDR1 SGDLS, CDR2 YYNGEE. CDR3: CASSVGNSNQPQHF. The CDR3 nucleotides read TGTGCCAGCAGCGTAGGAAATAGCAATCAGCCCCAGCATTTT.

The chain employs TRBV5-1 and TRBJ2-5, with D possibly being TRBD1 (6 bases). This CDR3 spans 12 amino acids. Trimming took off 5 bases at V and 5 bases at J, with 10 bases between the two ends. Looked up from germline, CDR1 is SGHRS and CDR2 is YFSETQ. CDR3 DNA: TGCGCCAGCAGTCAGGGGTTGGAGACCCAGTACTTC. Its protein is CASSQGLETQYF.

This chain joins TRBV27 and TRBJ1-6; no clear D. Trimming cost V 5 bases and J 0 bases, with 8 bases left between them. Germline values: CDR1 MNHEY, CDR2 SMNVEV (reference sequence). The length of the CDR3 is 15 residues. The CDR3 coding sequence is TGTGCCAGCAGTCCGGCGGCCTCCTATAATTCACCCCTCCACTTT. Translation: CASSPAASYNSPLHF.

CDR3 nucleotides: TGTGCCAGTAGTATGGGGGGTCGGAGCACCGGGGAGCTGTTTTTT. Its protein is CASSMGGRSTGELFF. The rearrangement joins TRBV19 to TRBJ2-2; D may be TRBD2 (6 bases). Looked up from germline, CDR1 is LNHDA and CDR2 is SQIVND (reference sequence). The V gene lost 3 bases and the J gene lost 4 bases, with 12 bases spanning the gap. The CDR3 contains 15 residues.

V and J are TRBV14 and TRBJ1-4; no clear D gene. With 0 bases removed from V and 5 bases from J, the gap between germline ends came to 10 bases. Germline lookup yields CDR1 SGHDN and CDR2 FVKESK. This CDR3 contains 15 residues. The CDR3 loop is CASSQDPRINEKLFF. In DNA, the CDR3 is TGTGCCAGCAGCCAAGATCCCAGGATCAATGAAAAACTGTTTTTT.

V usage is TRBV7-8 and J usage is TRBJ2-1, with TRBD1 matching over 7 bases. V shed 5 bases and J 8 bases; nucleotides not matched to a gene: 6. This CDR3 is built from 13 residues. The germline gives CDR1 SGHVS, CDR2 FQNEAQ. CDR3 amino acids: CASSPQTGDEQFF. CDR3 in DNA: TGTGCCAGCAGCCCACAAACAGGGGATGAGCAGTTCTTC. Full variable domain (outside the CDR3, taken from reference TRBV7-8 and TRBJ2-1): GAGVSQSPRYKVAKRGQDVALRCDPISGHVSLFWYQQALGQGPEFLTYFQNEAQLDKSGLPSDRFFAERPEGSVSTLKIQRTQQEDSAVYLCASSPQTGDEQFFGPGTRLTVL.

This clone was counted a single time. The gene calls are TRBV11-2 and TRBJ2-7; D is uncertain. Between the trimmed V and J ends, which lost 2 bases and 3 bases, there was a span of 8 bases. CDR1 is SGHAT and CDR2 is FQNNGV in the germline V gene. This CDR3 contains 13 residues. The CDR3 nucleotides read TGTGCCAGCAGCTTAAGAGGAGTCTACGAGCAGTACTTC. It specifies CASSLRGVYEQYF. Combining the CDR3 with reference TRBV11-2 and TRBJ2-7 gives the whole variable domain EAGVAQSPRYKIIEKRQSVAFWCNPISGHATLYWYQQILGQGPKLLIQFQNNGVVDDSQLPKDRFSAERLKGVDSTLKIQPAKLEDSAVYLCASSLRGVYEQYFGPGTRLTVT.

CDR3 amino acids: CASSSQGQNTEAFF. CDR3 nucleotides: TGTGCCAGCAGCTCCCAGGGGCAGAACACTGAAGCTTTCTTT. The rearrangement joins TRBV7-2 to TRBJ1-1; D perhaps matches TRBD1 (6 bases). This CDR3 has 14 amino acids. Germline CDR1 and CDR2: SGHTA and FQGNSA. V lost 4 bases to trimming and J lost 1 base, with 10 bases between them.

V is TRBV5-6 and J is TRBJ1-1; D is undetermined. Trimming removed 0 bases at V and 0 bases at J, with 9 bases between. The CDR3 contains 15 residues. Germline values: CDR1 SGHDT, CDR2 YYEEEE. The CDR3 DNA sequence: TGTGCCAGCAGCTTGGTGGGCAGAGTGAACACTGAAGCTTTCTTT. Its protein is CASSLVGRVNTEAFF.

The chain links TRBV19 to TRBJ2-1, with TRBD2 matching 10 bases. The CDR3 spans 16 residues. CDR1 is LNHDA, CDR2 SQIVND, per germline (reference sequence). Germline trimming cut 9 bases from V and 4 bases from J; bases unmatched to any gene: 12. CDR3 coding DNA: TGTGCCAGCCTCGGAGGTCCTAGCGGGGGTTACAATGAGCAGTTCTTC. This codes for CASLGGPSGGYNEQFF.

The CDR3 nucleotides are TGTGCCAGCAGCCCAGGGCCACGGAACTCTGGGGCCAACGTCCTGACTTTC. Amino acid sequence: CASSPGPRNSGANVLTF. V gene TRBV5-6 combines with J gene TRBJ2-6, with a weak D call TRBD1 (5 bases). V lost 4 bases to trimming and J lost 0 bases, with 14 bases between them. The CDR3 runs 17 residues. Germline V gene data show CDR1 as SGHDT and CDR2 as YYEEEE.

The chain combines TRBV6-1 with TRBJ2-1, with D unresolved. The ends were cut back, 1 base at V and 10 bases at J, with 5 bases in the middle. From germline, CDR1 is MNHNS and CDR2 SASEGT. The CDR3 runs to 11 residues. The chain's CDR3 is CASSEVLEQFF. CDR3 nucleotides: TGTGCCAGCAGTGAAGTGCTAGAGCAGTTCTTC.

DNA of the CDR3: TGTGCCAGCAGCCAACCGGGACTAGTGGGTGAGCAGTTCTTC. Translation: CASSQPGLVGEQFF. The rearrangement links TRBV4-2 to TRBJ2-1, with 8 bases identical to TRBD2. CDR1 LGHNA and CDR2 YNFKEQ come from the germline V gene. The CDR3 covers 14 residues. The trim removed 2 bases at V and 9 bases at J, leaving 6 bases unmatched.

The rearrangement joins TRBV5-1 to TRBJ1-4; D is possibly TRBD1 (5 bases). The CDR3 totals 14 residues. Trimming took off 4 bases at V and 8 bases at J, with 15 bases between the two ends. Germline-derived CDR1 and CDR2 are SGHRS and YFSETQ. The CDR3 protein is CASSPHVGGEKLFF. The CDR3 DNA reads TGCGCCAGCAGCCCCCATGTGGGGGGGGAAAAACTGTTTTTT.

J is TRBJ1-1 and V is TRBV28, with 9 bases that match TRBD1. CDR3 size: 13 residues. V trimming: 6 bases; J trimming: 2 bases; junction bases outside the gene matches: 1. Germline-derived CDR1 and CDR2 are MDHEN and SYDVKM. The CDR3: CASRGQGNTEAFF. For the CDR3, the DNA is TGTGCCAGCAGGGGACAGGGTAACACTGAAGCTTTCTTT.